The source of this TCR beta chain is a study of cytomegalovirus exposure and HLA in healthy donors. Overall study context: Roughly 92 million unique TCRs, all from HLA-typed donors, were included in an early release of the data.

The study ran its PCR with 60 Vbeta and 13 Jbeta primers. TCRdb's copy holds only in-frame clones and misses some; the assay was immunoSEQ multiplex PCR. The profile covers about 220,000 clones, with 75% appearing a single time and approximately 1.9% taken by the ten largest. This clone was counted between two and nine times. At one of its ends the junction is not consistent with the germline gene, which may arise from a read error. The CDR3 totals 14 residues. CDR1 and CDR2 (germline): MGHRA, YSYEKL. The sequence was obtained from a young woman in good health and CMV-seronegative. The chain is built from TRBV4-1 and TRBJ1-2; D unclear. What was sequenced was PBMCs. The CDR3 loop is CASSQVQVTYGYTF. Here the CDR3 DNA reads TGTGCCAGCAGCCAAGTCCAGGTCACCTATGGCTACACCTTC.